The 25 T cell receptor beta chains below all came from one sample that was sequenced in a study of T cells in localized non-small cell lung cancer. Here immunoSEQ multiplex PCR was the method, and the copy in TCRdb shows in-frame clones only, minus some. The top ten clones hold around 2.5% of a sample with around 20,000 clones, around 90% of them seen once. The sample consisted of peripheral blood, taken before any cancer treatment. The source of these receptors is a woman between 35 and 75 years old with stage I lung adenocarcinoma.

V gene TRBV25-1 combines with J gene TRBJ2-3, with D maybe TRBD1 (5 bases). The germline gives CDR1 MGHDK, CDR2 SYGVNS. The CDR3 has 15 amino acids. Trimming stripped 2 bases from V and 0 bases from J, with 9 bases between. CDR3 in DNA: TGTGCCAGCAGTGAAGGGGCTTCTAGCACAGATACGCAGTATTTT. It codes for CASSEGASSTDTQYF.

The chain links TRBV11-3 to TRBJ2-1; 13 bases are a match to TRBD2. This CDR3 contains 15 residues. Germline V gene lookup returns CDR1 SGHNT and CDR2 YENEEA. The J segment lost 8 bases and the V segment lost 4 bases, leaving 5 bases of the junction unmatched. The CDR3 spells CASSSRLAGGYEQFF. Here the CDR3 DNA reads TGTGCCAGCAGCTCAAGACTAGCGGGGGGATATGAGCAGTTCTTC. The complete variable domain, with remaining parts taken from reference TRBV11-3 and TRBJ2-1, reads EAGVVQSPRYKIIEKKQPVAFWCNPISGHNTLYWYLQNLGQGPELLIRYENEEAVDDSQLPKDRFSAERLKGVDSTLKIQPAELGDSAVYLCASSSRLAGGYEQFFGPGTRLTVL.

CDR3 loop: CASSKLIMGTGELFF. CDR3 coding DNA: TGTGCCAGCAGCAAATTGATCATGGGGACCGGGGAGCTGTTTTTT. The rearrangement uses TRBV21-1 and TRBJ2-2. TRBV21-1 is flagged as a pseudogene. The CDR3 is 15 residues long.

V is TRBV5-4 and J is TRBJ2-6; possible D gene TRBD1, 5 bases. The CDR3 is 17 amino acids. V was cut by 7 bases and J by 0 bases, with 17 bases left in between. Germline assignment: CDR1 SGHNT and CDR2 YYREEE (reference sequence). The CDR3 nucleotides read TGTGCCAGCTTTGGGGCTGCGAAAATCTCTGGGGCCAACGTCCTGACTTTC. Protein sequence: CASFGAAKISGANVLTF.

The gene calls are TRBV29-1 and TRBJ2-3; D is uncertain. Germline V CDR1 and CDR2: SQVTM, ANQGSEA. The CDR3 consists of 13 residues. Trimming stripped 4 bases from V and 0 bases from J, with 8 bases between. The CDR3, as DNA: TGCAGCGTTGGTGCCTCTAGCACAGATACGCAGTATTTT. Its protein product is CSVGASSTDTQYF.

This clone showed up just once. The chain joins TRBV4-1 to TRBJ2-3, with D unclear. Germline V CDR1 and CDR2: MGHRA, YSYEKL. CDR3 length: 15 amino acids. The germline V and J ends were trimmed by 4 bases and 5 bases, with 16 bases remaining between them. The CDR3 bases are TGCGCCAGCAGCCTCCAGGACGGCCGAGGAGATACGCAGTATTTT. Its protein product is CASSLQDGRGDTQYF.

DNA of the CDR3: TGTGCCAGCAGCTTGTATACAGGGGGGAACTATGGCTACACCTTC. It encodes CASSLYTGGNYGYTF. The chain is built from TRBV5-8 and TRBJ1-2; 8 bases match TRBD1. Germline CDR1 is SGHTS and CDR2 is YDEGEE. The CDR3 extends over 15 amino acids. V was clipped by 1 base and J by 2 bases; unmatched bases: 4. Using reference TRBV5-8 and TRBJ1-2 for the parts outside the CDR3, the full variable domain is EAGVTQSPTHLIKTRGQQATLRCSPISGHTSVYWYQQALGLGLQFLLWYDEGEERNRGNFPPRFSGRQFPNYSSELNVNALELEDSALYLCASSLYTGGNYGYTFGSGTRLTVV.

In nucleotides, the CDR3 is TGTGCCAGCACCGGGACACCCCTCTCTGGAAACACCATATATTTT. This gives the protein CASTGTPLSGNTIYF. This sequence joins TRBV2 and TRBJ1-3, with D perhaps matching TRBD1 (6 bases). The CDR3 covers 15 residues. Trimming took 7 bases from V and 0 from J, leaving 13 bases between them. CDR1 and CDR2 from the germline V gene are SNHLY and FYNNEI.

The rearrangement links TRBV19 to TRBJ2-7; TRBD2 agrees at 14 bases. CDR3 length: 17 residues. Germline V gene lookup returns CDR1 LNHDA and CDR2 SQIVND (reference sequence). With V trimmed by 5 bases and J by 7 bases, 13 bases remained unmatched. The CDR3 DNA follows: TGTGCCAGTAGTCGGACAGCGAGACTAGCGGGAGGGACTGAGCAGTACTTC. This translates into CASSRTARLAGGTEQYF.

This clone was seen once. The chain carries TRBV9 and TRBJ1-2; a weak D match, TRBD1 (6 bases). Trimming took 4 bases from V and 5 from J, leaving 30 bases between them. Germline V CDR1 and CDR2: SGDLS, YYNGEE. This CDR3 is 19 amino acids long. The CDR3 is CASSPQKGQPTSGGYGYTF. As DNA, the CDR3 is TGTGCCAGCAGCCCACAAAAAGGACAGCCCACGAGTGGTGGTTATGGCTACACCTTC.

The rearrangement joins TRBV27 to TRBJ2-7; TRBD2 aligns across 7 bases. CDR1 MNHEY and CDR2 SMNVEV come from the germline V gene (reference sequence). V lost 6 bases to trimming and J lost 1 base; unmatched junction nucleotides: 3. This CDR3 is built from 13 residues. The CDR3 loop reads CASRASGSYEQYF. In DNA form, the CDR3 reads TGTGCCAGCAGGGCTAGCGGATCCTACGAGCAGTACTTC.

This clone was found a few times. The J gene is TRBJ2-7, the V gene TRBV2, with 8 bases fitting TRBD1. This CDR3 has 14 residues. Germline-derived CDR1 and CDR2 are SNHLY and FYNNEI. V lost 8 bases to trimming and J lost 3 bases; unmatched junction nucleotides: 9. The DNA for the CDR3 is TGTGCCAGCCTTACAGGGGGACGAGACTACGAGCAGTACTTC. This translates into CASLTGGRDYEQYF.

This sequence joins TRBV6-1 and TRBJ2-7; TRBD1 matches at 7 bases. In germline, CDR1 is MNHNS, CDR2 SASEGT. The CDR3 consists of 14 residues. V was clipped by 4 bases and J by 3 bases; unmatched bases: 6. Here the CDR3 reads CASSVGTAYYEQYF. The CDR3 DNA follows: TGTGCCAGCAGTGTTGGGACAGCTTACTACGAGCAGTACTTC.

The chain has TRBV30 and TRBJ1-6; no clear D. There are 12 residues in the CDR3. Germline CDR1 reads GTSNPN; CDR2 reads SVGIG (reference sequence). V was cut by 2 bases and J by 9 bases, with 8 bases left in between. CDR3 coding DNA: TGTGCCTGGAGTACGGGCAGTTCACCCCTCCACTTT. This gives the protein CAWSTGSSPLHF.

The V gene is TRBV5-4, the J gene TRBJ1-2; 8 nucleotides agree with TRBD1. Trimming took 0 bases from V and 7 from J; bases not matched to a gene: 5. Germline CDR1 SGHNT, CDR2 YYREEE (reference sequence). CDR3 length equals 14 residues. The DNA for the CDR3 is TGTGCCAGCAGCTTGGGTCAGGGGGCGAGTGGCTACACCTTC. Residues: CASSLGQGASGYTF.

The rearrangement joins TRBV14 to TRBJ2-7; 7 bases are shared with TRBD2. V dropped 1 base and J dropped 3; count of bases not matched to a gene: 6. Per the germline V gene, CDR1 is SGHDN and CDR2 is FVKESK. The CDR3 is 15 residues long. CDR3: CASSQASSGYYEQYF. CDR3 coding DNA: TGTGCCAGCAGCCAAGCGTCTAGCGGTTACTACGAGCAGTACTTC.

The chain uses TRBV6-5 and TRBJ1-6; unclear D gene. V dropped 4 bases and J dropped 5 bases, with 15 bases sitting between them. The CDR3 sequence is 16 residues long. In germline, CDR1 is MNHEY, CDR2 SVGAGI. CDR3 region: CASSLESLINNSPLHF. CDR3 DNA sequence: TGTGCCAGCAGTTTAGAAAGCCTTATCAATAATTCACCCCTCCACTTT.

The chain couples TRBV9 to TRBJ1-4; tentatively, D is TRBD1 (5 bases). The CDR3 extends over 13 amino acids. Trimming took 0 bases from V and 7 from J, leaving 7 bases between them. The germline V gene encodes CDR1 SGDLS and CDR2 YYNGEE. Written as DNA, the CDR3 is TGTGCCAGCAGCGTAGGGGGGAGTGAAAAACTGTTTTTT. Its translation: CASSVGGSEKLFF.

This chain joins TRBV10-1 and TRBJ2-1; 12 bases match TRBD2. Germline CDR1 is WNHNN and CDR2 is SYGVQD (reference sequence). Losses at the gene ends were 2 bases for V and 7 bases for J; bases not matched to a gene: 3. CDR3 length: 15 residues. CDR3 loop: CASSEPGTSGNEQFF. In nucleotides, the CDR3 is TGCGCCAGCAGTGAGCCCGGGACTAGCGGGAATGAGCAGTTCTTC.

The chain carries TRBV7-6 and TRBJ1-2, with D tentatively TRBD1 (5 bases). V gave up 4 bases and J gave up 4 bases, with 25 bases separating them. The CDR3 consists of 18 residues. The V gene's germline CDR1 is SGHVS and CDR2 FNYEAQ. The CDR3 bases are TGTGCCAGCAGCTGGGACGAGGGAGGCTCAGTCAATGCCTATGGCTACACCTTC. Protein sequence: CASSWDEGGSVNAYGYTF.

In its sample, this clone was seen a few times. CDR3 sequence (DNA): TGTGCCAGCAGTGATTCAGCCACCGGGGAGCTGTTTTTT. It encodes CASSDSATGELFF. The chain carries TRBV6-4 and TRBJ2-2; D is unclear. Between the trimmed V and J ends, which lost 3 bases and 4 bases, there was a span of 6 bases. CDR3 length: 13 residues. Germline V gene sequence: CDR1 MRHNA, CDR2 SNTAGT.

The chain is built from TRBV7-9 and TRBJ2-7, with 15 bases identical to TRBD2. The J segment lost 8 bases and the V segment lost 5 bases, leaving 7 bases of the junction unmatched. Germline V CDR1 and CDR2: SEHNR, FQNEAQ (reference sequence). The CDR3 has 15 residues. CDR3 in amino acids: CASSQKGLAGGQQYF. As DNA, the CDR3 is TGTGCCAGCAGCCAAAAGGGACTAGCGGGAGGTCAGCAGTACTTC.

This chain uses TRBV20-1 with TRBJ1-2; a possible D gene is TRBD1 (5 bases). V was pared by 6 bases and J by 8 bases, with 10 bases between. The CDR3 sequence is 10 residues long. CDR1 and CDR2 (germline): DFQATT, SNEGSKA (reference sequence). As DNA, the CDR3 is TGCAGTGCCACCCCAGGGGGCTACACCTTC. Its protein is CSATPGGYTF.

The chain recombines TRBV13 with TRBJ2-2, with D perhaps matching TRBD1 (6 bases). V shed 3 bases and J shed 2 bases, with 7 bases lying between them. This CDR3 contains 14 residues. The V gene's germline CDR1 is PRHDT and CDR2 FYEKMQ (reference sequence). DNA of the CDR3: TGTGCCAGCAGCTTGGGACACAACACCGGGGAGCTGTTTTTT. Protein: CASSLGHNTGELFF.

This rearrangement joins TRBV11-3 to TRBJ2-1; 7 positions agree with TRBD2. With V trimmed by 5 bases and J by 13 bases, 14 bases remained unmatched. Looked up from germline, CDR1 is SGHNT and CDR2 is YENEEA. There are 14 residues in the CDR3. CDR3 sequence: CASSPSGGLVGQFF. The CDR3 DNA reads TGTGCCAGCAGCCCCTCGGGGGGTCTAGTTGGTCAGTTCTTC. The full variable domain, its missing parts supplied by reference TRBV11-3 and TRBJ2-1, is EAGVVQSPRYKIIEKKQPVAFWCNPISGHNTLYWYLQNLGQGPELLIRYENEEAVDDSQLPKDRFSAERLKGVDSTLKIQPAELGDSAVYLCASSPSGGLVGQFFGPGTRLTVL.